This TCR beta chain was obtained from a study of CD8 T cells in ankylosing spondylitis listed by TCRdb under 2017. Some background on the complete study: To find TCR variants linked to disease, the study profiled T cell receptor beta repertoires in ankylosing spondylitis patients and healthy donors. In total, the full study cohort was made up of approximately 99 healthy donors and more than 20 ankylosing spondylitis patients. Peripheral blood was sampled, and synovial fluid was additionally collected from ankylosing spondylitis patients.

CDR3 length: 16 amino acids, cysteine to phenylalanine. The DNA shown is the 48-base CDR3, in frame from base 1. Sequences LGHNA (CDR1) and YNFKEQ (CDR2) are obtained from the germline V gene. V sheds 1 base and J sheds 2 bases, leaving 11 bases between their ends. On the study overall, not on this receptor specifically: The disease-linked clones showed a CD8+ phenotype and occurred at relatively low frequencies in peripheral blood. A TCR beta motif made up of under ten highly homologous amino acid variants appeared to be characteristic of blood from ankylosing spondylitis patients. Some TCR beta motif variants had previously been reported in synovial fluid and blood of reactive arthritis patients, which suggested common disease-initiation mechanisms. Significant enrichment of the disease-linked clones was reported in matched synovial fluid samples from ankylosing spondylitis patients.

The sequencer listed for this sample is Illumina HiSeq 2500. Quantitative 5'-RACE with molecular barcodes was the method used to prepare the TCR beta libraries. The published analysis was carried out like this. Disease-linked TCR variants were identified with a new computational method built on a probabilistic model of VDJ rearrangement. In-frame beta chains were kept once TCRdb had trimmed the public reads at Q25 with fastp and called clones with MiXCR. Entries that share a CDR3 protein sequence are merged under the most common genes and DNA. TCRdb's processing, not the study's, gives the V and J calls here. The table for this sample lists some 150,000 distinct CDR3 sequences; about an eighth of them were counted only once. Together, the top ten hold about 4% of the sample. This clonotype was picked up many times. Its cognate antigen has yet to be identified. Per-base quality was not reported, and no clone a single base away is much larger than it.

The TCR originated in a female donor with ankylosing spondylitis or in good health (not recorded which). This sequence uses TRBV4-2 and TRBJ2-2, with the D gene too uncertain to name. The specimen was blood, either unsorted or a sorted T cell fraction (not recorded which). The CDR3 corresponds to CASSQAPGQNTGELFF. In nucleotides, the sequence is TGTGCCAGCAGCCAAGCCCCCGGCCAAAACACCGGGGAGCTGTTTTTT.